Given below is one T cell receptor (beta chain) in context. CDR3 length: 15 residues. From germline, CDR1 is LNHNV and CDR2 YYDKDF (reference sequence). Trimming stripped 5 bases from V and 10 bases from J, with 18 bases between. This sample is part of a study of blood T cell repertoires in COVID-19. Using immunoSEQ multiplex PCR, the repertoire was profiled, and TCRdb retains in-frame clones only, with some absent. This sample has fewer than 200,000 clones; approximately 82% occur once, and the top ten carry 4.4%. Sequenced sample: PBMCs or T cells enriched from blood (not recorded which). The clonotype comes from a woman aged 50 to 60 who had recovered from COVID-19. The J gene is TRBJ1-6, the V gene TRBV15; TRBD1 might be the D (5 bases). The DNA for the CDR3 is TGTGCCACCAGCCTCACTTTTTTGGGGGGGTCACCCCTCCACTTT. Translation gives CATSLTFLGGSPLHF.